Following are 28 T cell receptor beta chains from one sample sequenced in a study of blood T cell repertoires in COVID-19. Generated by immunoSEQ multiplex PCR, the TCRdb table keeps only in-frame clones and is missing some. The repertoire holds under 200,000 clones, with around 87% as singletons. Input material: peripheral blood. The receptors were sampled from a woman older than 75 with COVID-19, enrolled during active disease.

This sequence joins TRBV2 and TRBJ1-5, with TRBD1 as a possible D gene (5 bases). V shed 6 bases and J shed 4 bases, with 16 bases lying between them. The CDR3 spans 15 residues. CDR1 and CDR2 (germline): SNHLY, FYNNEI. The CDR3, as DNA: TGTGCCAGCAGCCGCCTGGACAACCGAAATCAGCCCCAGCATTTT. This encodes CASSRLDNRNQPQHF.

V gene TRBV29-1 combines with J gene TRBJ2-7; tentative D call: TRBD1 (5 bases). V lost 3 bases and J 0 bases, leaving 12 bases between the germline ends. Germline CDR1 SQVTM, CDR2 ANQGSEA. CDR3 length equals 14 residues. CDR3 nucleotide sequence: TGCAGCGTTGATAGTGGGGCCGGCTCCTACGAGCAGTACTTC. Translation gives CSVDSGAGSYEQYF.

The chain has TRBV14 and TRBJ2-5; the D gene is possibly TRBD2 (6 bases). Germline CDR1 is SGHDN and CDR2 is FVKESK. This CDR3 contains 17 residues. Trimming stripped 1 base from V and 7 bases from J, with 22 bases between. The CDR3 DNA is TGTGCCAGCAGCCAAGTTCCGGGAGTGGGTGTAAGGGGGACCCAGTACTTC. Its translation is CASSQVPGVGVRGTQYF.

V and J are TRBV2 and TRBJ1-5, with TRBD1 as a possible D gene (5 bases). V shed 0 bases and J shed 6 bases, with 12 bases lying between them. The CDR3 spans 15 residues. Germline CDR1 SNHLY, CDR2 FYNNEI. In DNA, the CDR3 is TGTGCCAGCAGTGAAGCAAGGGGTGAGACTCAGCCCCAGCATTTT. Its translation: CASSEARGETQPQHF.

The chain joins TRBV13 to TRBJ1-1; no firm D call. The CDR3 covers 11 residues. V was shortened by 3 bases and J by 5 bases, with 4 bases between the two germline ends. Germline V gene data show CDR1 as PRHDT and CDR2 as FYEKMQ (reference sequence). The CDR3 DNA sequence: TGTGCCAGCAGCTTTTATACTGAAGCTTTCTTT. Translated, it gives CASSFYTEAFF.

V usage is TRBV24-1 and J usage is TRBJ1-2, with TRBD1 matching over 12 bases. Trimming removed 5 bases from V and 7 bases from J; junction bases left unmatched: 13. From germline, CDR1 is KGHDR and CDR2 SFDVKD. The CDR3 length is 17 residues. CDR3 in DNA: TGTGCCACCAGTGGCGGTCCGGGACAGGGGGCTCTTGCTGGCTACACCTTC. Protein: CATSGGPGQGALAGYTF.

V and J are TRBV5-1 and TRBJ2-5; a weak D match, TRBD2 (6 bases). V dropped 6 bases and J dropped 1 base, with 7 bases sitting between them. Germline loops: CDR1 SGHRS, CDR2 YFSETQ. The CDR3 spans 12 residues. The CDR3 DNA reads as TGCGCCAGCACCGGGGGCCAAGAGACCCAGTACTTC. The encoded protein is CASTGGQETQYF.

The chain links TRBV19 to TRBJ1-5, with D tentatively TRBD1 (6 bases). This CDR3 has 15 residues. Germline CDR1 LNHDA, CDR2 SQIVND (reference sequence). Between the trimmed V and J ends, which lost 5 bases and 3 bases, there was a span of 14 bases. CDR3 residues: CASSPDRALNQPQHF. In nucleotides, the CDR3 is TGTGCCAGTAGTCCGGACAGAGCCCTCAATCAGCCCCAGCATTTT.

This chain joins TRBV6-5 and TRBJ1-2, with 10 positions matching TRBD1. The J segment lost 4 bases and the V segment lost 7 bases, leaving 9 bases of the junction unmatched. The germline V gene encodes CDR1 MNHEY and CDR2 SVGAGI. The CDR3 has 15 amino acids. Here the CDR3 DNA reads TGTGCCAGCACCTTCCCCGGGACAGGGGTCTATGGCTACACCTTC. As protein: CASTFPGTGVYGYTF.

This chain joins TRBV11-2 and TRBJ1-1; D is perhaps TRBD1 (6 bases). From germline, CDR1 is SGHAT and CDR2 FQNNGV. V was pared by 6 bases and J by 0 bases, with 14 bases between. This CDR3 has 15 amino acids. CDR3 in DNA: TGTGCCAGCAGACAGGGTGATCGCGTGAACACTGAAGCTTTCTTT. As protein: CASRQGDRVNTEAFF.

The chain recombines TRBV7-9 with TRBJ2-3; TRBD2 matches 10 bases. The ends lost 5 bases at V and 1 base at J; junction bases unmatched: 6. CDR3 length: 16 amino acids. Germline values: CDR1 SEHNR, CDR2 FQNEAQ (reference sequence). The CDR3 nucleotides read TGTGCCAGCAGCCCGGCCGGGACTAGCGGCACAGATACGCAGTATTTT. It is translated as CASSPAGTSGTDTQYF.

The chain carries TRBV25-1 and TRBJ2-1; 9 bases are a match to TRBD2. V trimming: 3 bases; J trimming: 5 bases; junction bases outside the gene matches: 2. Per germline, CDR1 MGHDK and CDR2 SYGVNS. This CDR3 has 14 amino acids. The DNA of the CDR3 is TGTGCCAGCAGTGAGAGCGGGGGGAACAATGAGCAGTTCTTC. It is translated as CASSESGGNNEQFF.

The chain employs TRBV19 and TRBJ2-7; maybe TRBD1 (6 bases). The CDR3 totals 13 residues. Trimming left V 8 bases short and J 5 bases short, with 16 bases between. The V gene's germline CDR1 is LNHDA and CDR2 SQIVND (reference sequence). CDR3 in amino acids: CASSGTFRNEQYF. CDR3 nucleotide sequence: TGTGCCAGTTCCGGGACATTCAGGAACGAGCAGTACTTC.

The rearrangement links TRBV15 to TRBJ1-5, with D hard to call. The germline V gene has CDR1 LNHNV and CDR2 YYDKDF (reference sequence). V was pared by 0 bases and J by 0 bases, with 3 bases between. This CDR3 is 14 amino acids long. The CDR3 protein is CATSRDYSNQPQHF. The CDR3 DNA reads as TGTGCCACCAGCAGAGACTATAGCAATCAGCCCCAGCATTTT.

V usage is TRBV27 and J usage is TRBJ1-1; D might be TRBD1 (5 bases). V lost 2 bases to trimming and J lost 2 bases, with 9 bases between them. Per germline, CDR1 MNHEY and CDR2 SMNVEV (reference sequence). CDR3 length equals 14 residues. CDR3 DNA: TGTGCCAGCAGTTTAGGGGCGGGAAACACTGAAGCTTTCTTT. Its protein is CASSLGAGNTEAFF.

This clone came up a few times. V and J are TRBV6-5 and TRBJ2-6; no definite D call. V lost 4 bases and J lost 0, with 7 bases in between. The V gene's germline CDR1 is MNHEY and CDR2 SVGAGI. The CDR3 runs 15 residues. CDR3 loop: CASSSPGSGANVLTF. DNA for the CDR3: TGTGCCAGCAGTTCGCCAGGCTCTGGGGCCAACGTCCTGACTTTC.

J is TRBJ1-6 and V is TRBV7-7; 7 nucleotides agree with TRBD1. The CDR3 loop spans 14 amino acids. Germline assignment: CDR1 SSHAT and CDR2 FNYEAQ (reference sequence). J gave up 7 bases and V 5 bases, and 5 bases lay outside the gene matches. DNA for the CDR3: TGTGCCAGCAGCGAGGGACAGAAGAATTCACCCCTCCACTTT. Its translation: CASSEGQKNSPLHF.

The chain carries TRBV29-1 and TRBJ2-1; 12 bases are a match to TRBD2. V shed 7 bases and J 3 bases; nucleotides not matched to a gene: 7. The CDR3 totals 15 residues. Germline V gene data show CDR1 as SQVTM and CDR2 as ANQGSEA. The DNA of the CDR3 is TGCAGCGGGAAACTAGCGGGAGGTCGCTACAATGAGCAGTTCTTC. It is translated as CSGKLAGGRYNEQFF.

This clone has only a few counts. The J gene is TRBJ1-4, the V gene TRBV2; D perhaps matches TRBD1 (5 bases). Germline V gene sequence: CDR1 SNHLY, CDR2 FYNNEI. The V and J ends lost 3 bases and 7 bases respectively, with 12 bases between them. The CDR3 covers 14 residues. CDR3 nucleotides: TGTGCCAGCAGTGAGGAGGGGCGGGCTGAAAAACTGTTTTTT. Amino acids: CASSEEGRAEKLFF.

This clone has just one count. The J gene is TRBJ1-2, the V gene TRBV6-6; 7 bases align to TRBD1. V dropped 7 bases and J dropped 2; count of bases not matched to a gene: 10. The CDR3 sequence is 15 residues long. In germline, CDR1 is MNHNY, CDR2 SVGAGI (reference sequence). The DNA of the CDR3 is TGTGCCAGCACTCTTCCGGCAGGGGGGAACTATGGCTACACCTTC. It translates to CASTLPAGGNYGYTF.

The chain has TRBV20-1 and TRBJ2-5; 8 bases agree with TRBD2. CDR1 DFQATT and CDR2 SNEGSKA come from the germline V gene (reference sequence). V was clipped by 3 bases and J by 4 bases; unmatched bases: 13. CDR3 length: 16 amino acids. The CDR3 DNA is TGCAGTGCTAGTAGTTTCGGCGGGAGCGGGGGAGAGACCCAGTACTTC. Its protein product is CSASSFGGSGGETQYF.

There are many counts of this clone. This chain uses TRBV6-2 or TRBV6-3 with TRBJ1-4; 10 bases fit TRBD1. The CDR3 consists of 15 residues. The J segment lost 8 bases and the V segment lost 4 bases, leaving 7 bases of the junction unmatched. Germline-derived CDR1 and CDR2 are MNHEY and SVGEGT. The CDR3 is CASSSGQGEVEKLFF. For the CDR3, the DNA is TGTGCCAGCAGTTCCGGACAGGGGGAAGTAGAAAAACTGTTTTTT.

DNA of the CDR3: TGTGCCAGCTCACTTGAGTACTATAATTCACCCCTCCACTTT. As protein: CASSLEYYNSPLHF. The chain couples TRBV18 to TRBJ1-6; no clear D gene. The ends were cut back, 4 bases at V and 3 bases at J, with 7 bases in the middle. There are 14 residues in the CDR3. From germline, CDR1 is KGHSH and CDR2 LQKENI.

The table lists this clone with a few counts. The rearrangement links TRBV5-1 to TRBJ2-7; D perhaps matches TRBD2 (6 bases). Germline lookup yields CDR1 SGHRS and CDR2 YFSETQ. The CDR3 is made up of 15 amino acids. V dropped 0 bases and J dropped 1 base, with 11 bases sitting between them. The CDR3 sequence: CASSLAPEGSYEQYF. The CDR3 DNA follows: TGCGCCAGCAGCTTGGCCCCGGAGGGGTCCTACGAGCAGTACTTC.

This rearrangement joins TRBV28 to TRBJ1-6; D ambiguous. Germline-derived CDR1 and CDR2 are MDHEN and SYDVKM. V lost 4 bases, J lost 6 bases, and 10 bases lay in between. This CDR3 comprises 14 residues. Written as DNA, the CDR3 is TGTGCCAGCAGTTCAACTGGGCTTAATTCACCCCTCCACTTT. Translation: CASSSTGLNSPLHF.

The chain joins TRBV7-8 to TRBJ2-7; 8 nucleotides line up with TRBD2. The germline V gene encodes CDR1 SGHVS and CDR2 FQNEAQ. The CDR3 is 15 residues long. The ends lost 5 bases at V and 5 bases at J; junction bases unmatched: 11. The CDR3 nucleotides are TGTGCCAGCAGCCGGTCGGCAGCGGGAGTGAACGAGCAGTACTTC. Translating it yields CASSRSAAGVNEQYF.

The V and J genes are TRBV18 and TRBJ2-7; 9 bases agree with TRBD2. Germline V CDR1 and CDR2: KGHSH, LQKENI. The CDR3 has 13 amino acids. With 5 bases clipped from V and 4 bases from J, the junction kept 3 bases outside the gene matches. CDR3 protein: CASSMTSGYEQYF. The CDR3 DNA reads TGTGCCAGCTCAATGACTAGCGGATACGAGCAGTACTTC. Drawing the rest from reference TRBV18 and TRBJ2-7, the complete variable domain is NAGVMQNPRHLVRRRGQEARLRCSPMKGHSHVYWYRQLPEEGLKFMVYLQKENIIDESGMPKERFSAEFPKEGPSILRIQQVVRGDSAAYFCASSMTSGYEQYFGPGTRLTVT.

V and J are TRBV27 and TRBJ2-2; D may be TRBD1 (6 bases). The CDR3 totals 14 residues. The germline V gene encodes CDR1 MNHEY and CDR2 SMNVEV (reference sequence). Trimming pared 4 bases from V and 4 bases from J, leaving 10 bases between. CDR3 sequence: CASSSQQGTGELFF. CDR3 DNA sequence: TGTGCCAGCAGTTCCCAACAGGGCACCGGGGAGCTGTTTTTT.